This T cell receptor beta chain was captured in a study of T cell changes during pregnancy in multiple sclerosis. The junction had 3 bases not matched to a gene; V was cut back by 4 bases and J by 7 bases. The CDR3 has 13 amino acids. Germline lookup yields CDR1 MGHDK and CDR2 SYGVNS. Data came from immunoSEQ multiplex PCR; TCRdb stores just in-frame clones and leaves some out. The sample lists about 31,000 clones; 80% to 90% were seen once. This clone showed up just a few times. The receptor comes from a female donor with multiple sclerosis, enrolled in a pregnancy study. Here the sequenced sample was CD8+ T cells from peripheral blood mononuclear cells, taken in the first trimester of pregnancy. The chain recombines TRBV25-1 with TRBJ1-1; 10 nucleotides align to TRBD1. The CDR3 DNA sequence: TGTGCCAGCAGTGGACAGGGGGCCCATGAAGCTTTCTTT. Its translation is CASSGQGAHEAFF.